The present T cell receptor (beta chain) was sequenced within a study of blood T cells in healthy people across ages. The use of a sample-barcoded 5' primer and a J-beta primer mix characterized a second PCR of about 6 to 12 cycles. MiXCR, applied by TCRdb to the 5' RACE reads, yields one record per CDR3 protein. The sample shows about 700,000 distinct CDR3 sequences, around 32% of them seen only once. Staff drew around 10 milliliters of peripheral blood from each donor. This CDR3 spans 15 amino acids. Germline V gene sequence: CDR1 SGHKS, CDR2 YYEKEE (reference sequence). V lost 7 bases, J lost 0 bases, and 9 bases stayed unmatched.

The rearrangement links TRBV5-5 to TRBJ1-1, with 7 bases identical to TRBD1. The sample consisted of blood. The TCR comes from a woman aged 80 or over in good health. The CDR3: CASPLGGQLNTEAFF. The CDR3 coding sequence is TGTGCCAGCCCGTTGGGGGGACAGCTGAACACTGAAGCTTTCTTT.